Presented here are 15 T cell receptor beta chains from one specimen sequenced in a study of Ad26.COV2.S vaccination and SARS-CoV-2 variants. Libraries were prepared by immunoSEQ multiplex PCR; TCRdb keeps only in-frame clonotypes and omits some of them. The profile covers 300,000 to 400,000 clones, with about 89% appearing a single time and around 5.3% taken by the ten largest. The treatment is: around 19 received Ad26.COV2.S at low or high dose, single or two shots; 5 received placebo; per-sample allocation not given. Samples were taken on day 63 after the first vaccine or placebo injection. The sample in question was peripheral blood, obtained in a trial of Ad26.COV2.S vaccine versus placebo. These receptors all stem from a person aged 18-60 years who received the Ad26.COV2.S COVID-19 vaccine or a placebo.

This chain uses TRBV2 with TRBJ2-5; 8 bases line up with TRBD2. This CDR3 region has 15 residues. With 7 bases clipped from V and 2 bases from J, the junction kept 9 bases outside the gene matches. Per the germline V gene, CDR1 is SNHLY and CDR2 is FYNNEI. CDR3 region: CASTLAGLGQETQYF. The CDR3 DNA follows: TGTGCCAGCACTCTAGCGGGCCTAGGACAAGAGACCCAGTACTTC.

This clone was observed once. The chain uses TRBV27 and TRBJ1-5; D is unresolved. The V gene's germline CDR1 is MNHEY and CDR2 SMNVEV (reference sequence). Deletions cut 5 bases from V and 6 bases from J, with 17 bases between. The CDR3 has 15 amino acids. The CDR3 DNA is TGTGCCAGCAGTCCCATGGGAGGGTCCCCTCAGCCCCAGCATTTT. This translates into CASSPMGGSPQPQHF.

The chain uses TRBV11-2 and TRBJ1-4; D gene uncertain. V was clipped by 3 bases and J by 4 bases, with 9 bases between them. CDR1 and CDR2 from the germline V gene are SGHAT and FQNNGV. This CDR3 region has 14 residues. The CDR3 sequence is CASSLGGINEKLFF. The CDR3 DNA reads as TGTGCCAGCAGCTTGGGCGGTATTAATGAAAAACTGTTTTTT.

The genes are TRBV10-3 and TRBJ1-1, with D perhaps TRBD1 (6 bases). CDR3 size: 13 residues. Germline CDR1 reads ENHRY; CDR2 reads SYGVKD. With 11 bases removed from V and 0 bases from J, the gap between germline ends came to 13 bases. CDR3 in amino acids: CAARTVLNTEAFF. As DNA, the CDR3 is TGTGCCGCCAGGACAGTGCTGAACACTGAAGCTTTCTTT.

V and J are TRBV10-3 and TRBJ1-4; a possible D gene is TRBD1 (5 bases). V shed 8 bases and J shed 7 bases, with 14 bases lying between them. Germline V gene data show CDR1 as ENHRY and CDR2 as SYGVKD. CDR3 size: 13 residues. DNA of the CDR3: TGTGCCATCTCTCAGGGCCTGGGTGAAAAACTGTTTTTT. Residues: CAISQGLGEKLFF.

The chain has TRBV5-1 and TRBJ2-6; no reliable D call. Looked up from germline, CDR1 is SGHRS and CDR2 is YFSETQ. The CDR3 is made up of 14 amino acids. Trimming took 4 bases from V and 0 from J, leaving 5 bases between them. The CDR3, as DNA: TGCGCCAGCAGCAAAAGCTCTGGGGCCAACGTCCTGACTTTC. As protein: CASSKSSGANVLTF.

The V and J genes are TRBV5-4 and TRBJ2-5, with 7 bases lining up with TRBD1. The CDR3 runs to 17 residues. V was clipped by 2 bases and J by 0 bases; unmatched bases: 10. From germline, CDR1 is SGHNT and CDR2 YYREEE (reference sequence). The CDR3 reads CASSFTSTGAYQETQYF. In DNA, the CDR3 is TGTGCCAGCAGCTTTACTTCAACAGGGGCGTACCAAGAGACCCAGTACTTC.

The CDR3 protein is CASSQVKGYGYTF. CDR3 coding DNA: TGTGCCAGCAGCCAAGTGAAAGGCTATGGCTACACCTTC. The rearrangement joins TRBV3-1 (or the pseudogene TRBV3-2) to TRBJ1-2; D uncertain. The CDR3 consists of 13 residues. The germline V and J ends were trimmed by 1 base and 4 bases, with 7 bases remaining between them. Germline CDR1 LGHDT, CDR2 YNNKEL (reference sequence).

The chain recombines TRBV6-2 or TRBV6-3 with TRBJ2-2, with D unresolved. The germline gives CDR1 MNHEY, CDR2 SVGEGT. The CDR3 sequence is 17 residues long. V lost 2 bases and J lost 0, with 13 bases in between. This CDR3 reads CASSYPLFTANTGELFF. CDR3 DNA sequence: TGTGCCAGCAGTTACCCCCTGTTCACCGCGAACACCGGGGAGCTGTTTTTT.

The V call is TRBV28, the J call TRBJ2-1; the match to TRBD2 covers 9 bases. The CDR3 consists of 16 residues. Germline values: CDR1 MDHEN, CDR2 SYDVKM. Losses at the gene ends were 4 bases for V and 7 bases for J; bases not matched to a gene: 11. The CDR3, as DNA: TGTGCCAGCAGTTCTCCCACTGGACTAGCGAGAAATGAGCAGTTCTTC. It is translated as CASSSPTGLARNEQFF. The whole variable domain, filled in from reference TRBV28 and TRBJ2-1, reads DVKVTQSSRYLVKRTGEKVFLECVQDMDHENMFWYRQDPGLGLRLIYFSYDVKMKEKGDIPEGYSVSREKKERFSLILESASTNQTSMYLCASSSPTGLARNEQFFGPGTRLTVL.

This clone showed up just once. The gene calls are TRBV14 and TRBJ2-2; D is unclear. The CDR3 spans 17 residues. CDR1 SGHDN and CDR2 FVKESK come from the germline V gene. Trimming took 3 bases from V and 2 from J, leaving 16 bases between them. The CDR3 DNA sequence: TGTGCCAGCAGCCACCTGAGTCGGCCATCTAACACCGGGGAGCTGTTTTTT. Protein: CASSHLSRPSNTGELFF.

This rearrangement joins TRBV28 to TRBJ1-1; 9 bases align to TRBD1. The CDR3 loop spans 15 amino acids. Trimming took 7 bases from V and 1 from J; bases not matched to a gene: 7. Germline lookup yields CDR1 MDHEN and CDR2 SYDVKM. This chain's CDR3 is CASILGQGRNTEAFF. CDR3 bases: TGTGCCAGCATCCTTGGACAGGGGCGGAACACTGAAGCTTTCTTT.

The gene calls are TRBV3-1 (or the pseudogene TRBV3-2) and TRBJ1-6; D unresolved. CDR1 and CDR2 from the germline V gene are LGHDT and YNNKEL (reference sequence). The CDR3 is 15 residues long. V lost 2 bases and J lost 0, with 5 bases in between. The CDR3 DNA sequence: TGTGCCAGCAGCCAAAGTAGCTCCTATAATTCACCCCTCCACTTT. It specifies CASSQSSSYNSPLHF.

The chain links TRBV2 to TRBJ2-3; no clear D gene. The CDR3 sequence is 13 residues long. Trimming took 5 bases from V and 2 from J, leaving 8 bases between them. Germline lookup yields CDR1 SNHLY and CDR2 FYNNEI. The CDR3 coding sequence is TGTGCCAGCAGTCTTTATTCCACAGATACGCAGTATTTT. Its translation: CASSLYSTDTQYF.

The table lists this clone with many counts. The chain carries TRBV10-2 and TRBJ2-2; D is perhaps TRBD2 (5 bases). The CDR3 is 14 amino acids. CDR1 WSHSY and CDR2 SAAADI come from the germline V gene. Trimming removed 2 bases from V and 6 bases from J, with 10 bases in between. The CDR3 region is CASSEVGVAGELFF. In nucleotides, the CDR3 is TGCGCCAGCAGTGAGGTCGGGGTGGCCGGGGAGCTGTTTTTT.